This TCR beta chain was sequenced for a study of T cells in Graves' hyperthyroidism and ophthalmopathy. The source material, RNA transcripts, was used to amplify TCR beta CDR3 regions. HTBI primers drove first-round RT-PCR of the TCR CDR3. From the multiplex PCR reads, TCRdb called clonotypes with MiXCR, one entry per CDR3 protein. The sample lists about 400,000 distinct CDR3 sequences, roughly 14% occurring once. The sample holds many counts of this clonotype. The sample comprised blood. The TCR was taken from a man aged 18 to 30 with Graves' ophthalmopathy.

CDR3 nucleotides: TGCAGCGTTCTTCCCGGGACAGGGTACGAGCAGTACTTC. Its translation is CSVLPGTGYEQYF. This chain links TRBV29-1 with TRBJ2-7, with TRBD1 matching over 9 bases. Germline V gives CDR1 SQVTM, CDR2 ANQGSEA. This CDR3 has 13 residues. V gave up 5 bases and J gave up 4 bases; unmatched junction bases: 6.